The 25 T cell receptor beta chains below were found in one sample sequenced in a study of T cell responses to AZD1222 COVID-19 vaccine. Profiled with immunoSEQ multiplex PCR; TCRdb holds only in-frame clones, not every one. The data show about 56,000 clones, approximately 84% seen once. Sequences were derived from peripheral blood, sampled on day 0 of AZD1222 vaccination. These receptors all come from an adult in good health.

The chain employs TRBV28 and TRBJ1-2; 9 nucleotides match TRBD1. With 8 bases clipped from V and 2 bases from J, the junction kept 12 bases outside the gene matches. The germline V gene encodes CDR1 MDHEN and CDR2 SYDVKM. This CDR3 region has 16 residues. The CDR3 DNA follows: TGTGCCAGCGCTACTGAGGGACAGGGTTCCAACTATGGCTACACCTTC. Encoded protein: CASATEGQGSNYGYTF.

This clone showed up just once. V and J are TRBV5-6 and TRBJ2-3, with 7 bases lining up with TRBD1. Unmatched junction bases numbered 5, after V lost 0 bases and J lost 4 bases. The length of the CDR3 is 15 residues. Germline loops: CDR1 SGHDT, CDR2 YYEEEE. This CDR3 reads CASSLGGGGSDTQYF. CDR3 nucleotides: TGTGCCAGCAGCTTGGGAGGGGGCGGCTCAGATACGCAGTATTTT. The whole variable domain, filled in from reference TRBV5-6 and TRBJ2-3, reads DAGVTQSPTHLIKTRGQQVTLRCSPKSGHDTVSWYQQALGQGPQFIFQYYEEEERQRGNFPDRFSGHQFPNYSSELNVNALLLGDSALYLCASSLGGGGSDTQYFGPGTRLTVL.

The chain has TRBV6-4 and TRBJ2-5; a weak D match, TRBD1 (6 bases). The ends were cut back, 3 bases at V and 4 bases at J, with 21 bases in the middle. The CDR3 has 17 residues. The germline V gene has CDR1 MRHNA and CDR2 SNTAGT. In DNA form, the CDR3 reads TGTGCCAGCAGTGATGGTAGGGGGTCGTCAAAGGGAGAGACCCAGTACTTC. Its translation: CASSDGRGSSKGETQYF.

CDR3 sequence: CASSLPSTDTQYF. As DNA, the CDR3 is TGTGCCAGCAGTTTACCCTCTACAGATACGCAGTATTTT. The chain joins TRBV28 to TRBJ2-3; D ambiguous. The CDR3 has 13 amino acids. The V end lost 2 bases, the J end lost 3 bases, and 6 bases lay between the germline ends. CDR1 and CDR2 (germline): MDHEN, SYDVKM. Supplemented by reference TRBV28 and TRBJ2-3, the full variable domain reads DVKVTQSSRYLVKRTGEKVFLECVQDMDHENMFWYRQDPGLGLRLIYFSYDVKMKEKGDIPEGYSVSREKKERFSLILESASTNQTSMYLCASSLPSTDTQYFGPGTRLTVL.

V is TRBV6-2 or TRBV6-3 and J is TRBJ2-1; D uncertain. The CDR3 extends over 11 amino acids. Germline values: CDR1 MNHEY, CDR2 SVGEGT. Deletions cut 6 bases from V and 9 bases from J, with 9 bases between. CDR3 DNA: TGTGCCAGCAGCTTATATGGTGAGCAGTTCTTC. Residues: CASSLYGEQFF.

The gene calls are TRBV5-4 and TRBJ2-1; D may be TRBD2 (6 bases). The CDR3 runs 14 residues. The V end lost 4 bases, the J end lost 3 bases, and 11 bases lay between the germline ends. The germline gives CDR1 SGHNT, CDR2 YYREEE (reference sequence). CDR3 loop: CASSLEAGYNEQFF. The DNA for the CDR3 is TGTGCCAGCAGCCTCGAAGCGGGCTACAATGAGCAGTTCTTC. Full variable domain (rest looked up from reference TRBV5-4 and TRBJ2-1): ETGVTQSPTHLIKTRGQQVTLRCSSQSGHNTVSWYQQALGQGPQFIFQYYREEENGRGNFPPRFSGLQFPNYSSELNVNALELDDSALYLCASSLEAGYNEQFFGPGTRLTVL.

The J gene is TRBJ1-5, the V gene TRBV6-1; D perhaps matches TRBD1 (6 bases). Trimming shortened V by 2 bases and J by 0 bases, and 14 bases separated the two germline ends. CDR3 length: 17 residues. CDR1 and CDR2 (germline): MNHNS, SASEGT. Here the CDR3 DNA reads TGTGCCAGCAGTGAACCGGACAGACTATATAGCAATCAGCCCCAGCATTTT. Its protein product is CASSEPDRLYSNQPQHF.

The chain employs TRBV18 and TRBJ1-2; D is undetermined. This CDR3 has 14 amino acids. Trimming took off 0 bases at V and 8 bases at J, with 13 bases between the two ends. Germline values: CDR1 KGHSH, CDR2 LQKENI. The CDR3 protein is CASSPPGDAAGYTF. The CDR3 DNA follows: TGTGCCAGCTCACCACCGGGAGATGCGGCCGGCTACACCTTC.

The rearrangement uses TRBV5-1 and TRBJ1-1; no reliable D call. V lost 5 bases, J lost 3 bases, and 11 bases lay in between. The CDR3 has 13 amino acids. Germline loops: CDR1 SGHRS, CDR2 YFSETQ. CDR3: CASRTEGYTEAFF. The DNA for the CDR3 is TGCGCCAGCAGGACTGAGGGCTACACTGAAGCTTTCTTT.

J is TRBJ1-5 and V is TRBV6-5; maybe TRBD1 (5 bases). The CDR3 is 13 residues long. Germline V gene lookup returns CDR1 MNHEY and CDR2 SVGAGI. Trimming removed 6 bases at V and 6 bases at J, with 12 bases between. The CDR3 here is CASSLGGGQPQHF. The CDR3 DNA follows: TGTGCCAGCAGCCTCGGGGGGGGTCAGCCCCAGCATTTT.

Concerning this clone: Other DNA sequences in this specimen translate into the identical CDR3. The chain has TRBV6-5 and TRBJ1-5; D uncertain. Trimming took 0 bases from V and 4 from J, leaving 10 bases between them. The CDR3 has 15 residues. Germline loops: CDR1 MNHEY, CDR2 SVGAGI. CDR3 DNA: TGTGCCAGCAGTTACTCGTCCGATAGAAATCAGCCCCAGCATTTT. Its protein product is CASSYSSDRNQPQHF.

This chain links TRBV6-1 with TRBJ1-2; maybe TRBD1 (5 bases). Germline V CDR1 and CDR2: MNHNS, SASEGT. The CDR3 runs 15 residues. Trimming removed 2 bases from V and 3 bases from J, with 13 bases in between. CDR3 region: CASSENGGADYGYTF. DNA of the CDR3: TGTGCCAGCAGTGAAAACGGTGGGGCCGACTATGGCTACACCTTC.

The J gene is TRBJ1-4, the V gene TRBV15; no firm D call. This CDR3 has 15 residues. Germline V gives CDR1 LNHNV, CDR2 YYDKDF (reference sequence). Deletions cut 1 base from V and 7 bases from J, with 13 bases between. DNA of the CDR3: TGTGCCACCAGCAGAGTCGGGGAGGTTACTGAAAAACTGTTTTTT. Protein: CATSRVGEVTEKLFF. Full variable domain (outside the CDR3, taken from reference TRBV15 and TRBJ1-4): DAMVIQNPRYQVTQFGKPVTLSCSQTLNHNVMYWYQQKSSQAPKLLFHYYDKDFNNEADTPDNFQSRRPNTSFCFLDIRSPGLGDTAMYLCATSRVGEVTEKLFFGSGTQLSVL.

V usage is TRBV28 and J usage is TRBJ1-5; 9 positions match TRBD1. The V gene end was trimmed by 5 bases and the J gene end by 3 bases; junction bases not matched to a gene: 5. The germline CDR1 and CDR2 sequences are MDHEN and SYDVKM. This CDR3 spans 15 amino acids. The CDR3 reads CASSTGQGNNQPQHF. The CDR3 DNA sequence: TGTGCCAGCAGTACTGGACAGGGGAACAATCAGCCCCAGCATTTT.

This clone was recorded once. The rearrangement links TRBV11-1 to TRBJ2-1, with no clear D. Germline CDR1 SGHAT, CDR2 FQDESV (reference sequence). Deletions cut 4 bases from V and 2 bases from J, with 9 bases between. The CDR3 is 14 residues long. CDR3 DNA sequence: TGTGCCAGCAGCTCGGACCCGACCTACAATGAGCAGTTCTTC. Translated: CASSSDPTYNEQFF.

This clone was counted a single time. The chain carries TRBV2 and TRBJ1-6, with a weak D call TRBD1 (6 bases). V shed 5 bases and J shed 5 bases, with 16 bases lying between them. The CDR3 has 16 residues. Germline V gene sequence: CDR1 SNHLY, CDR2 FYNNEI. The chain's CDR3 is CASSRERGAHNSPLHF. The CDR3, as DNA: TGTGCCAGCAGTCGCGAACGGGGGGCCCATAATTCACCCCTCCACTTT. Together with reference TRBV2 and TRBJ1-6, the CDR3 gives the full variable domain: EPEVTQTPSHQVTQMGQEVILRCVPISNHLYFYWYRQILGQKVEFLVSFYNNEISEKSEIFDDQFSVERPDGSNFTLKIRSTKLEDSAMYFCASSRERGAHNSPLHFGNGTRLTVT.

The CDR3 is CASSESGGASNQPQHF. In DNA, the CDR3 is TGCGCCAGCAGTGAGTCTGGGGGAGCTAGCAATCAGCCCCAGCATTTT. V and J are TRBV10-2 and TRBJ1-5, with D possibly matching TRBD1 (5 bases). This CDR3 has 16 residues. Trimming stripped 0 bases from V and 0 bases from J, with 9 bases between. Germline V CDR1 and CDR2: WSHSY, SAAADI.

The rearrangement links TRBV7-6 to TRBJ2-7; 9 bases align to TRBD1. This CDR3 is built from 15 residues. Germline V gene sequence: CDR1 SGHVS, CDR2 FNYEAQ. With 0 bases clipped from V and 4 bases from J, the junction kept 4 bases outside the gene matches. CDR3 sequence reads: CASSLATGGFYEQYF. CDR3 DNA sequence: TGTGCCAGCAGCTTAGCCACAGGGGGCTTTTACGAGCAGTACTTC.

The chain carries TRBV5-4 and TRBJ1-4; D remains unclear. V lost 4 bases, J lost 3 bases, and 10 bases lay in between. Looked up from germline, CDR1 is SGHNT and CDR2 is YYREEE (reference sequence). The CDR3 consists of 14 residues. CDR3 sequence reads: CASSPVGSNEKLFF. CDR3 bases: TGTGCCAGCAGCCCGGTTGGGTCTAATGAAAAACTGTTTTTT.

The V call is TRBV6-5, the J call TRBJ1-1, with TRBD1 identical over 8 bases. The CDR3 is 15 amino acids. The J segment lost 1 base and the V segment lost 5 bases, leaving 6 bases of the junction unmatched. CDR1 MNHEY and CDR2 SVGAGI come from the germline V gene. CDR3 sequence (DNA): TGTGCCAGCAGTAGACACAGGGGGGGGAACACTGAAGCTTTCTTT. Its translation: CASSRHRGGNTEAFF.

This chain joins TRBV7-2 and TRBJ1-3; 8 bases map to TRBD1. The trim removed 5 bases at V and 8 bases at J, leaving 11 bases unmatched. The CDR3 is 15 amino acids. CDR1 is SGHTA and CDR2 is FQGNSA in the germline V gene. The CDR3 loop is CASSTNQDRADTIYF. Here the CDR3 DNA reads TGTGCCAGCAGCACAAACCAGGACAGGGCGGACACCATATATTTT.

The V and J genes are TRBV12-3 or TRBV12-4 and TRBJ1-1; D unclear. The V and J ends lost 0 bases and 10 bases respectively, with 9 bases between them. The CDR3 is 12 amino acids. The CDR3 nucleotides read TGTGCCAGCAGTTTAGCGGGCCGCGGAGCTTTCTTT. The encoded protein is CASSLAGRGAFF.

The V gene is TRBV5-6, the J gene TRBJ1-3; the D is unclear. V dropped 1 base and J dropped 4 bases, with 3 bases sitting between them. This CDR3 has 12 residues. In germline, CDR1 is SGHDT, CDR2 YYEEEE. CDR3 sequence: CASSLSGNTIYF. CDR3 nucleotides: TGTGCCAGCAGCTTGTCGGGAAACACCATATATTTT.

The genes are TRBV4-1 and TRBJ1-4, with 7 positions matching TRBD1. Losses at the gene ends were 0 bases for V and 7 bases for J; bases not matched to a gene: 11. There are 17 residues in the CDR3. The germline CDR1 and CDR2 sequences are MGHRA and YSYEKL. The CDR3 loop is CASSQEGGLERGEKLFF. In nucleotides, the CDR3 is TGCGCCAGCAGCCAAGAAGGGGGCCTAGAAAGGGGTGAAAAACTGTTTTTT.

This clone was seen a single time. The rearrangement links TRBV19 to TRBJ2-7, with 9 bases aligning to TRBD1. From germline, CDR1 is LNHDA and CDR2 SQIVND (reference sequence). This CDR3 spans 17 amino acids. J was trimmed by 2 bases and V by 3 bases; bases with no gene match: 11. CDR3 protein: CASSMTSGTGSTYEQYF. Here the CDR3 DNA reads TGTGCCAGTAGTATGACTTCCGGGACAGGGTCCACCTACGAGCAGTACTTC.